The present entry profiles one T cell receptor (beta chain) with its context. The antigen is unknown. The data were obtained in a study of cytomegalovirus exposure and HLA in healthy donors. Study-level results: More than 150 TCR beta chains were listed as cytomegalovirus-associated.

PCR involved 60 Vbeta and 13 Jbeta primers. Clones were sequenced by immunoSEQ multiplex PCR, and TCRdb holds only the in-frame ones, with some missing. Of fewer than 150,000 clones listed, approximately 60% are singletons. Trimming cost V 2 bases and J 2 bases; bases outside gene matches: 5. The CDR3 covers 15 residues. Germline values: CDR1 SGDLS, CDR2 YYNGEE. V gene TRBV9 combines with J gene TRBJ2-7; the match to TRBD1 covers 9 bases. Sequencing was performed on PBMCs. The receptor was derived from a human donor in good health. Here the CDR3 DNA reads TGTGCCAGCAGCGTGTCCGGGACAGGGCCCTACGAGCAGTACTTC. Its protein product is CASSVSGTGPYEQYF.